The 18 T cell receptor beta chains in this list originate from one sample, sequenced in a study of identifying expanded T cells in peripheral blood. Sequencing was performed with immunoSEQ multiplex PCR; in TCRdb, only in-frame clones are kept and a portion is missing. Of around 50,000 clones listed, about 92% are singletons. The specimen sequenced was blood. All receptors come from a person aged 18 to 75 in good health.

This chain uses TRBV29-1 with TRBJ1-2; D not certain. V was trimmed by 0 bases and J by 6 bases, leaving 11 bases between them. Per germline, CDR1 SQVTM and CDR2 ANQGSEA. The CDR3 contains 13 residues. CDR3: CSVEDLQRDGYTF. CDR3 nucleotide sequence: TGCAGCGTTGAAGATTTACAGCGAGATGGCTACACCTTC.

This sequence joins TRBV2 and TRBJ2-7; the D call may be TRBD1 or TRBD2 (6 bases each). This CDR3 has 15 amino acids. V lost 5 bases, J lost 2 bases, and 16 bases lay in between. Germline V gene lookup returns CDR1 SNHLY and CDR2 FYNNEI. For the CDR3, the DNA is TGTGCCAGCAGTTGGGGTGGGGGGCGAGCCTACGAGCAGTACTTC. Translation gives CASSWGGGRAYEQYF.

This chain links TRBV28 with TRBJ2-3, with a tentative D call TRBD1 (5 bases). Germline V lookup: CDR1 MDHEN, CDR2 SYDVKM. Trimming took off 7 bases at V and 3 bases at J, with 20 bases between the two ends. This CDR3 region has 16 residues. CDR3 sequence (DNA): TGTGCCAGCACCTCCCCCCCCACAGGACGGACAGATACGCAGTATTTT. It codes for CASTSPPTGRTDTQYF.

The V and J genes are TRBV10-3 and TRBJ2-2; 8 nucleotides align to TRBD1. The CDR3 has 15 residues. The V and J ends lost 4 bases and 4 bases, in that order; junction bases with no gene match: 5. In germline, CDR1 is ENHRY, CDR2 SYGVKD. CDR3 coding DNA: TGTGCCATCAGTGCGACGGACAGGGCCACCGGGGAGCTGTTTTTT. This codes for CAISATDRATGELFF.

The chain employs TRBV15 and TRBJ2-1; no clear D. Germline V gene data show CDR1 as LNHNV and CDR2 as YYDKDF (reference sequence). V shed 0 bases and J shed 15 bases, with 12 bases lying between them. There are 12 residues in the CDR3. CDR3 in amino acids: CATSRDNARSFF. CDR3 DNA: TGTGCCACCAGCAGAGATAACGCTCGCTCGTTCTTC. The whole variable domain, remainder taken from reference TRBV15 and TRBJ2-1, is DAMVIQNPRYQVTQFGKPVTLSCSQTLNHNVMYWYQQKSSQAPKLLFHYYDKDFNNEADTPDNFQSRRPNTSFCFLDIRSPGLGDTAMYLCATSRDNARSFFGPGTRLTVL.

The chain carries TRBV2 and TRBJ1-2; D perhaps matches TRBD1 (5 bases). Trimming pared 7 bases from V and 2 bases from J, leaving 17 bases between. The CDR3 is made up of 15 amino acids. CDR1 is SNHLY and CDR2 is FYNNEI in the germline V gene. The CDR3 loop reads CASNLGPEGNYGYTF. CDR3 sequence (DNA): TGTGCCAGCAATCTGGGCCCCGAGGGGAACTATGGCTACACCTTC.

The rearrangement links TRBV5-5 to TRBJ1-1, with D unresolved. Per the germline V gene, CDR1 is SGHKS and CDR2 is YYEKEE (reference sequence). V dropped 4 bases and J dropped 4 bases, with 20 bases sitting between them. The CDR3 contains 16 residues. As DNA, the CDR3 is TGTGCCAGCAGCCCGGGAGGGTTTGCGTGGGGCACTGAAGCTTTCTTT. Its protein product is CASSPGGFAWGTEAFF.

V is TRBV19 and J is TRBJ2-3, with D maybe TRBD2 (5 bases). Trimming cost V 4 bases and J 3 bases, with 20 bases left between them. Per germline, CDR1 LNHDA and CDR2 SQIVND (reference sequence). The CDR3 covers 17 residues. The CDR3 region is CASSTNRVAPETDTQYF. In nucleotides, the CDR3 is TGTGCCAGTAGTACAAATAGAGTAGCGCCAGAAACAGATACGCAGTATTTT.

The V and J genes are TRBV9 and TRBJ2-2; 10 bases agree with TRBD2. The CDR3 has 18 residues. In germline, CDR1 is SGDLS, CDR2 YYNGEE. V dropped 2 bases and J dropped 4; count of bases not matched to a gene: 11. The CDR3 nucleotides read TGTGCCAGCAGCGTTCGAGCGGGAGGGCCACAGGGCACCGGGGAGCTGTTTTTT. Translating gives CASSVRAGGPQGTGELFF.

This chain links TRBV9 with TRBJ2-1, with TRBD2 matching 15 bases. CDR3 size: 18 residues. V shed 3 bases, J shed 8 bases, and the junction held 12 bases outside the gene matches. CDR1 and CDR2 from the germline V gene are SGDLS and YYNGEE. The CDR3 region has the DNA TGTGCCAGCAGCGCTCCAATACGGACTAGCGGGAGGGTCGATGAGCAGTTCTTC. Translation gives CASSAPIRTSGRVDEQFF.

The DNA of the CDR3 is TGCAGCGCCCGGGACAGGGTCTCGGAGACCCAGTACTTC. It encodes CSARDRVSETQYF. The V call is TRBV29-1, the J call TRBJ2-5; 9 bases fit TRBD1. Germline CDR1 is SQVTM and CDR2 is ANQGSEA. The CDR3 length is 13 residues. V lost 7 bases to trimming and J lost 5 bases; unmatched junction nucleotides: 8.

The chain employs TRBV13 and TRBJ2-2; D gene ambiguous. Germline V lookup: CDR1 PRHDT, CDR2 FYEKMQ (reference sequence). Between the trimmed V and J ends, which lost 5 bases and 7 bases, there was a span of 8 bases. CDR3 length: 12 amino acids. The CDR3 DNA follows: TGTGCCAGCAGCGTACGAGGCGGGGAGCTGTTTTTT. Its protein is CASSVRGGELFF.

CDR3 sequence: CASSLGLAFSTDTQYF. As DNA, the CDR3 is TGTGCCAGCAGCTTAGGACTAGCGTTTAGCACAGATACGCAGTATTTT. The rearrangement links TRBV7-9 to TRBJ2-3; 8 bases align to TRBD2. This CDR3 is 16 amino acids long. The trim removed 1 base at V and 0 bases at J, leaving 3 bases unmatched. CDR1 and CDR2 (germline): SEHNR, FQNEAQ (reference sequence). Full variable domain (remainder filled in from reference TRBV7-9 and TRBJ2-3): DTGVSQNPRHKITKRGQNVTFRCDPISEHNRLYWYRQTLGQGPEFLTYFQNEAQLEKSRLLSDRFSAERPKGSFSTLEIQRTEQGDSAMYLCASSLGLAFSTDTQYFGPGTRLTVL.

The V call is TRBV5-1, the J call TRBJ2-7; 9 nucleotides align to TRBD1. The CDR3 runs 15 residues. J gave up 0 bases and V 2 bases, and 3 bases lay outside the gene matches. CDR1 is SGHRS, CDR2 YFSETQ, per germline. The CDR3 nucleotides are TGCGCCAGCAGCTTAGCGGGACAGGGCTCCTACGAGCAGTACTTC. Translation gives CASSLAGQGSYEQYF.

The chain couples TRBV19 to TRBJ2-6; no clear D. V lost 3 bases to trimming and J lost 1 base, with 4 bases between them. Germline V gene data show CDR1 as LNHDA and CDR2 as SQIVND (reference sequence). The CDR3 runs to 14 residues. Here the CDR3 reads CASSISSGANVLTF. In nucleotides, the CDR3 is TGTGCCAGTAGTATCTCTTCTGGGGCCAACGTCCTGACTTTC.

This chain uses TRBV7-2 with TRBJ2-3; 9 bases are shared with TRBD2. The CDR3 length is 17 residues. CDR1 SGHTA and CDR2 FQGNSA come from the germline V gene. The V and J ends lost 1 base and 5 bases, in that order; junction bases with no gene match: 10. CDR3: CASSLGAGTSYGDTQYF. The DNA of the CDR3 is TGTGCCAGCAGCTTAGGGGCCGGGACTAGCTACGGAGATACGCAGTATTTT.

V and J are TRBV2 and TRBJ2-4; D gene uncertain. Trimming pared 6 bases from V and 11 bases from J, leaving 14 bases between. Germline V gives CDR1 SNHLY, CDR2 FYNNEI. The CDR3 runs 12 residues. CDR3 residues: CASSSSWFFQYF. For the CDR3, the DNA is TGTGCCAGCAGCTCCTCTTGGTTTTTTCAGTACTTC.

V gene TRBV5-6 combines with J gene TRBJ1-2, with 7 bases that match TRBD1. Unmatched junction bases numbered 5, after V lost 4 bases and J lost 2 bases. The length of the CDR3 is 14 residues. Germline-derived CDR1 and CDR2 are SGHDT and YYEEEE. The CDR3 spells CASSPGGQNYGYTF. The CDR3 coding sequence is TGTGCCAGCAGCCCGGGGGGACAGAACTATGGCTACACCTTC.